This entry lists 25 T cell receptor beta chains sequenced from one sample in a study of OX40 agonist ivuxolimab in advanced cancers. Some clones are missing from TCRdb's copy, which holds only in-frame ones; the method was immunoSEQ multiplex PCR. The table records roughly 20,000 clones, 79% of them present only once. The sample in question was CD4+ or CD8+ T cells sorted from blood, obtained in a trial of the OX40 agonist ivuxolimab. The receptor source for this set is an adult with an advanced solid tumor such as melanoma, head and neck, liver or kidney cancer.

The chain recombines TRBV5-1 with TRBJ1-2, with no clear D. Germline CDR1 is SGHRS and CDR2 is YFSETQ. V lost 4 bases and J 6 bases, leaving 16 bases between the germline ends. The CDR3 extends over 14 amino acids. The CDR3 sequence: CASSGLYLGDGYTF. The CDR3 DNA follows: TGCGCCAGCAGCGGACTATATCTCGGGGATGGCTACACCTTC.

In this sample, this clone turned up once. This chain joins TRBV6-5 and TRBJ1-1; D gene unclear. V dropped 0 bases and J dropped 1 base, with 12 bases sitting between them. CDR3 length: 16 residues. CDR1 is MNHEY and CDR2 is SVGAGI in the germline V gene. CDR3: CASSYSSPSQNTEAFF. CDR3 in DNA: TGTGCCAGCAGTTACTCTTCCCCCTCCCAGAACACTGAAGCTTTCTTT.

The chain is built from TRBV7-8 and TRBJ1-1; D is perhaps TRBD1 (5 bases). CDR3 size: 13 residues. Per germline, CDR1 SGHVS and CDR2 FQNEAQ. The V end lost 5 bases, the J end lost 11 bases, and 18 bases lay between the germline ends. The chain's CDR3 is CASSPYDSPEAFF. CDR3 DNA sequence: TGTGCCAGCAGCCCGTATGACAGCCCCGAGGCTTTCTTT.

The table lists this clone with a few counts. The V call is TRBV10-3, the J call TRBJ2-7; TRBD1 might be the D (6 bases). V lost 7 bases and J lost 7, with 17 bases in between. This CDR3 spans 13 amino acids. Germline V CDR1 and CDR2: ENHRY, SYGVKD. In DNA form, the CDR3 reads TGTGCCATCACCCGAGGGGAGAGGGGGGAGCAGTACTTC. Protein product: CAITRGERGEQYF.

This clone has just a few counts. The V gene is TRBV4-1, the J gene TRBJ2-7, with D possibly being TRBD2 (6 bases). CDR3 size: 16 residues. Trimming cost V 4 bases and J 2 bases, with 18 bases left between them. Germline values: CDR1 MGHRA, CDR2 YSYEKL. Here the CDR3 reads CASSPPSRDFAYEQYF. The CDR3 bases are TGCGCCAGCAGCCCACCAAGCCGGGACTTCGCCTACGAGCAGTACTTC.

The chain has TRBV5-4 and TRBJ2-2; 12 nucleotides line up with TRBD2. This CDR3 region has 19 residues. J gave up 7 bases and V 0 bases, and 13 bases lay outside the gene matches. CDR1 and CDR2 from the germline V gene are SGHNT and YYREEE (reference sequence). The CDR3 coding sequence is TGTGCCAGCAGCTTGGGGGACAGCGGACTAGCGGGATCGGTCGGGGAGCTGTTTTTT. Translation: CASSLGDSGLAGSVGELFF.

This chain uses TRBV7-2 with TRBJ1-2, with D tentatively TRBD1 (5 bases). Between the trimmed V and J ends, which lost 2 bases and 4 bases, there was a span of 11 bases. Germline CDR1 SGHTA, CDR2 FQGNSA. The CDR3 totals 14 residues. In DNA, the CDR3 is TGTGCCAGCAGCTTACAGGGCCCCTTCTATGGCTACACCTTC. Translation gives CASSLQGPFYGYTF. The whole variable domain, remainder taken from reference TRBV7-2 and TRBJ1-2, is GAGVSQSPSNKVTEKGKDVELRCDPISGHTALYWYRQSLGQGLEFLIYFQGNSAPDKSGLPSDRFSAERTGGSVSTLTIQRTQQEDSAVYLCASSLQGPFYGYTFGSGTRLTVV.

The J gene is TRBJ1-1, the V gene TRBV27, with D tentatively TRBD1 (6 bases). V lost 4 bases and J 6 bases, leaving 6 bases between the germline ends. The CDR3 sequence is 11 residues long. Germline V gene data show CDR1 as MNHEY and CDR2 as SMNVEV (reference sequence). CDR3 loop: CASSSGAEAFF. CDR3 DNA: TGTGCCAGCAGTTCAGGGGCTGAAGCTTTCTTT.

V usage is TRBV28 and J usage is TRBJ1-1; D is unresolved. Germline V gene sequence: CDR1 MDHEN, CDR2 SYDVKM. The CDR3 totals 22 residues. V was trimmed by 9 bases and J by 1 base, leaving 39 bases between them. Here the CDR3 reads CASPSRVSGRWSVSRRNTEAFF. The CDR3 DNA reads as TGTGCCAGTCCCTCGAGAGTATCAGGTCGGTGGTCGGTGTCAAGGAGGAACACTGAAGCTTTCTTT.

The gene calls are TRBV9 and TRBJ1-1; D is ambiguous. The CDR3 has 15 residues. Germline V gives CDR1 SGDLS, CDR2 YYNGEE. The germline V and J ends were trimmed by 4 bases and 3 bases, with 16 bases remaining between them. The CDR3 region has the DNA TGTGCCAGCAGCCGCGAAAGGGCCCGGGACACTGAAGCTTTCTTT. Translation: CASSRERARDTEAFF.

This sequence joins TRBV4-2 and TRBJ2-5, with 12 bases lining up with TRBD2. J was trimmed by 0 bases and V by 1 base; bases with no gene match: 12. The CDR3 loop spans 20 amino acids. Germline assignment: CDR1 LGHNA and CDR2 YNFKEQ. The CDR3 nucleotides read TGTGCCAGCAGCCAAGCCGATCGACTAGCGGGGGTACAGTACCAAGAGACCCAGTACTTC. Its protein product is CASSQADRLAGVQYQETQYF.

This chain connects TRBV9 to TRBJ2-7, with D perhaps assigned TRBD1 or TRBD2 (5 bases each). Germline lookup yields CDR1 SGDLS and CDR2 YYNGEE. The CDR3 length is 15 residues. The V gene lost 3 bases and the J gene lost 0 bases, with 13 bases spanning the gap. The CDR3 sequence: CASSAEGDPSYEQYF. CDR3 sequence (DNA): TGTGCCAGCAGCGCTGAAGGGGACCCCTCCTACGAGCAGTACTTC.

J is TRBJ2-7 and V is TRBV7-2; D gene ambiguous. Germline CDR1 is SGHTA and CDR2 is FQGNSA. The germline V and J ends were trimmed by 5 bases and 3 bases, with 11 bases remaining between them. There are 13 residues in the CDR3. The CDR3 DNA follows: TGTGCCAGCAGCCTTTCGCGGTTCTACGAGCAGTACTTC. Encoded protein: CASSLSRFYEQYF.

V is TRBV28 and J is TRBJ1-5; D may be TRBD1 (5 bases). CDR1 is MDHEN and CDR2 is SYDVKM in the germline V gene. This CDR3 is 19 amino acids long. Trimming removed 1 base at V and 9 bases at J, with 28 bases between. The CDR3 sequence: CASSLYVTTGRGLDGPQHF. The CDR3 coding sequence is TGTGCCAGCAGTTTATACGTGACGACGGGGAGGGGATTGGATGGGCCCCAGCATTTT.

The chain combines TRBV7-9 with TRBJ1-1, with D maybe TRBD1 (6 bases). The CDR3 sequence is 13 residues long. V shed 8 bases and J shed 0 bases, with 10 bases lying between them. Germline CDR1 and CDR2: SEHNR and FQNEAQ (reference sequence). The CDR3 protein is CASRGQVNTEAFF. As DNA, the CDR3 is TGTGCCAGCCGGGGACAAGTGAACACTGAAGCTTTCTTT. The variable domain in full, with the rest retrieved from reference TRBV7-9 and TRBJ1-1, is DTGVSQNPRHKITKRGQNVTFRCDPISEHNRLYWYRQTLGQGPEFLTYFQNEAQLEKSRLLSDRFSAERPKGSFSTLEIQRTEQGDSAMYLCASRGQVNTEAFFGQGTRLTVV.

The chain has TRBV2 and TRBJ2-5; 8 bases map to TRBD2. The J call may be faulty, since TRBJ2-7 better matches the DNA end. This CDR3 comprises 16 residues. Germline lookup yields CDR1 SNHLY and CDR2 FYNNEI. CDR3 DNA sequence: TGTGCCAGCAGTGCGCCCGGGGGGGAGGGGCGCTACGAGCAGTACTTC. Protein: CASSAPGGEGRYEQYF.

The V gene is TRBV7-9, the J gene TRBJ2-7; D gene uncertain. Between the trimmed V and J ends, which lost 5 bases and 3 bases, there was a span of 11 bases. Germline V gives CDR1 SEHNR, CDR2 FQNEAQ (reference sequence). This CDR3 has 13 amino acids. The CDR3 DNA reads TGTGCCAGCAGCCCCCCTGGTCGCTACGAGCAGTACTTC. Translation: CASSPPGRYEQYF.

The chain has TRBV7-9 and TRBJ1-1; D possibly corresponds to TRBD1 (5 bases). Germline-derived CDR1 and CDR2 are SEHNR and FQNEAQ (reference sequence). The ends were cut back, 6 bases at V and 3 bases at J, with 20 bases in the middle. The CDR3 consists of 16 residues. The CDR3 region is CASSLPQGYADTEAFF. The CDR3 nucleotides read TGTGCCAGCAGTCTACCTCAGGGATATGCGGACACTGAAGCTTTCTTT.

The gene calls are TRBV14 and TRBJ1-2; D is undetermined. CDR3 size: 13 residues. Germline CDR1 SGHDN, CDR2 FVKESK. Trimming removed 1 base at V and 0 bases at J, with 3 bases between. CDR3 DNA: TGTGCCAGCAGCCAAGCCTCTAACTATGGCTACACCTTC. Translation gives CASSQASNYGYTF.

V is TRBV27 and J is TRBJ1-6; D unresolved. Trimming cost V 8 bases and J 3 bases, with 11 bases left between them. CDR1 and CDR2 (germline): MNHEY, SMNVEV (reference sequence). There are 14 residues in the CDR3. CDR3 bases: TGTGCCAGCGCCCCGGGCTACTATAATTCACCCCTCCACTTT. Translating gives CASAPGYYNSPLHF.

The chain uses TRBV5-4 and TRBJ2-5; D gene ambiguous. Trimming left V 1 base short and J 2 bases short, with 6 bases between. This CDR3 region has 13 residues. CDR1 and CDR2 from the germline V gene are SGHNT and YYREEE (reference sequence). As DNA, the CDR3 is TGTGCCAGCAGCTTGACCGAACAAGAGACCCAGTACTTC. This translates into CASSLTEQETQYF. Using reference TRBV5-4 and TRBJ2-5 for the parts outside the CDR3, the full variable domain is ETGVTQSPTHLIKTRGQQVTLRCSSQSGHNTVSWYQQALGQGPQFIFQYYREEENGRGNFPPRFSGLQFPNYSSELNVNALELDDSALYLCASSLTEQETQYFGPGTRLLVL.

This chain uses TRBV19 with TRBJ2-1; maybe TRBD2 (5 bases). This CDR3 contains 14 residues. Trimming shortened V by 4 bases and J by 2 bases, and 9 bases separated the two germline ends. Germline CDR1 is LNHDA and CDR2 is SQIVND (reference sequence). The CDR3 protein is CASSTGSTYNEQFF. CDR3 coding DNA: TGTGCCAGTAGTACGGGATCAACCTACAATGAGCAGTTCTTC. Looking up the rest from reference TRBV19 and TRBJ2-1 gives the full variable domain: DGGITQSPKYLFRKEGQNVTLSCEQNLNHDAMYWYRQDPGQGLRLIYYSQIVNDFQKGDIAEGYSVSREKKESFPLTVTSAQKNPTAFYLCASSTGSTYNEQFFGPGTRLTVL.

CDR3 amino acids: CAREGDTDTQYF. CDR3 nucleotides: TGTGCCAGAGAGGGGGATACAGATACGCAGTATTTT. The genes are TRBV21-1 and TRBJ2-3; the table's D call TRBD1 went unverified against the DNA. TRBV21-1 is flagged as a pseudogene. The length of the CDR3 is 12 residues.

The chain joins TRBV7-2 to TRBJ1-5, with 7 bases that match TRBD1. The V segment lost 1 base and the J segment 5 bases; nucleotides outside the gene matches: 8. Germline-derived CDR1 and CDR2 are SGHTA and FQGNSA. The CDR3 has 16 amino acids. In nucleotides, the CDR3 is TGTGCCAGCAGCTTAGTTCCGGACAGGAATTATCAGCCCCAGCATTTT. This codes for CASSLVPDRNYQPQHF.

The V call is TRBV7-9, the J call TRBJ2-1; D is undetermined. Germline V gene lookup returns CDR1 SEHNR and CDR2 FQNEAQ (reference sequence). With 0 bases removed from V and 5 bases from J, the gap between germline ends came to 11 bases. The CDR3 runs to 15 residues. CDR3 residues: CASSLASFRNNEQFF. DNA of the CDR3: TGTGCCAGCAGCTTAGCGAGCTTTCGTAACAATGAGCAGTTCTTC. The whole variable domain, filled in from reference TRBV7-9 and TRBJ2-1, reads DTGVSQNPRHKITKRGQNVTFRCDPISEHNRLYWYRQTLGQGPEFLTYFQNEAQLEKSRLLSDRFSAERPKGSFSTLEIQRTEQGDSAMYLCASSLASFRNNEQFFGPGTRLTVL.